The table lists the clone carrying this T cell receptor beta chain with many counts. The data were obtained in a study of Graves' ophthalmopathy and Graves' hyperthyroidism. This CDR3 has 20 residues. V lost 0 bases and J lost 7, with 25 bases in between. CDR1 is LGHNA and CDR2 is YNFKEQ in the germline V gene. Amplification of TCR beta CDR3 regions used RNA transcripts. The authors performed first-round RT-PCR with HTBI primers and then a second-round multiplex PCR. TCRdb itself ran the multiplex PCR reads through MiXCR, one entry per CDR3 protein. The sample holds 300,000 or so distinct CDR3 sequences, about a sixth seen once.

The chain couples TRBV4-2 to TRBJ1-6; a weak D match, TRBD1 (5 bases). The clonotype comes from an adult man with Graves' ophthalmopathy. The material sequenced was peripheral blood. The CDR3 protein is CASSQEGFLGVTTVNSPLHF. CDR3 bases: TGTGCCAGCAGCCAAGAAGGGTTCTTAGGGGTCACGACGGTAAATTCACCCCTCCACTTT.